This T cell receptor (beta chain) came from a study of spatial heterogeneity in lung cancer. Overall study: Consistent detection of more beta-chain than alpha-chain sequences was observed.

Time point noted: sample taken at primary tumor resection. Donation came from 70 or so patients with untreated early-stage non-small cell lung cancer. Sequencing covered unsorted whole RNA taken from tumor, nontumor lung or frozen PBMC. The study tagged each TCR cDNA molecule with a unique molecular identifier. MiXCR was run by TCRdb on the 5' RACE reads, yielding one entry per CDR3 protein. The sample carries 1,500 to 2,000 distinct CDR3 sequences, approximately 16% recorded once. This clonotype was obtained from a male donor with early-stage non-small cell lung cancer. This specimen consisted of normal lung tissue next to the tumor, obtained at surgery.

CDR3 sequence reads: CASSQERGDYNEQFF. CDR3 DNA sequence: TGTGCCAGCAGCCAAGAACGTGGGGACTACAATGAGCAGTTCTTC. The chain joins TRBV4-2 to TRBJ2-1; no clear D. The V gene's germline CDR1 is LGHNA and CDR2 YNFKEQ. This CDR3 has 15 amino acids. The V end lost 0 bases, the J end lost 3 bases, and 9 bases lay between the germline ends.